Below, 13 T cell receptor beta chains from the same sample are listed, as sequenced in a study of blood T cell repertoires in COVID-19. The repertoire was sequenced with immunoSEQ multiplex PCR; TCRdb's copy has only in-frame clones and lacks some. The data show about 100,000 clones, around 90% seen once. The sample taken for sequencing was peripheral blood. All receptors come from a man at least 80 years old with acute or convalescent COVID-19.

The chain carries TRBV29-1 and TRBJ1-2; weak D call: TRBD1 (5 bases). Germline-derived CDR1 and CDR2 are SQVTM and ANQGSEA. CDR3 length equals 13 residues. V was cut by 3 bases and J by 4 bases, with 12 bases left in between. CDR3 bases: TGCAGCGTTGAGGGCAGGGAAATCTATGGCTACACCTTC. Translation: CSVEGREIYGYTF.

The chain is built from TRBV15 and TRBJ1-2; D might be TRBD1 (5 bases). The CDR3 contains 16 residues. With 1 base removed from V and 3 bases from J, the gap between germline ends came to 15 bases. In germline, CDR1 is LNHNV, CDR2 YYDKDF (reference sequence). The CDR3 loop is CATSRGGLDRHYGYTF. CDR3 nucleotides: TGTGCCACCAGCAGAGGAGGTCTCGACAGACACTATGGCTACACCTTC.

The chain employs TRBV5-1 and TRBJ2-7; 10 nucleotides match TRBD1. The CDR3 contains 16 residues. Trimming at V came to 2 bases and at J to 6 bases, leaving 11 bases not matched to a gene. The germline CDR1 and CDR2 sequences are SGHRS and YFSETQ. CDR3 in amino acids: CASSLLGLTGGLEQYF. The CDR3 coding sequence is TGCGCCAGCAGCTTACTAGGCCTGACAGGGGGCCTCGAGCAGTACTTC.

This chain uses TRBV9 with TRBJ2-3; 8 positions agree with TRBD1. V lost 6 bases and J lost 2; bases outside the gene matches: 8. In germline, CDR1 is SGDLS, CDR2 YYNGEE. The CDR3 covers 15 residues. The CDR3 DNA reads as TGTGCCAGCACCCGATCGGGACAGGTCACAGATACGCAGTATTTT. This gives the protein CASTRSGQVTDTQYF.

CDR3 sequence: CASRTLAGGTDTQYF. The CDR3 bases are TGTGCCAGCAGGACACTAGCGGGGGGCACAGATACGCAGTATTTT. V gene TRBV6-4 combines with J gene TRBJ2-3; 11 positions agree with TRBD2. The CDR3 consists of 15 residues. Germline lookup yields CDR1 MRHNA and CDR2 SNTAGT. Unmatched junction bases numbered 3, after V lost 6 bases and J lost 1 base.

CDR3 sequence: CASRDRGHYGYTF. CDR3 DNA sequence: TGTGCCAGTAGGGACAGGGGGCACTATGGCTACACCTTC. This chain joins TRBV19 and TRBJ1-2; 11 nucleotides match TRBD1. The CDR3 has 13 residues. V was clipped by 6 bases and J by 3 bases; unmatched bases: 0. The germline V gene encodes CDR1 LNHDA and CDR2 SQIVND (reference sequence).

This chain links TRBV6-1 with TRBJ2-4; a weak D match, TRBD2 (6 bases). Germline V gene lookup returns CDR1 MNHNS and CDR2 SASEGT. Trimming left V 1 base short and J 6 bases short, with 16 bases between. The CDR3 spans 16 residues. The DNA of the CDR3 is TGTGCCAGCAGTGAAGGGAGTAATTGGAGGGCAAACATTCAGTACTTC. Translation gives CASSEGSNWRANIQYF.

The chain joins TRBV6-2 or TRBV6-3 to TRBJ1-1, with unresolved D. The CDR3 is made up of 16 amino acids. The germline V gene has CDR1 MNHEY and CDR2 SVGEGT. The V end was cut by 2 bases, the J end by 4 bases, with 17 bases between. In DNA, the CDR3 is TGTGCCAGCAGTTACCGGCTTCCCGGGGTCCCCACTGAAGCTTTCTTT. This codes for CASSYRLPGVPTEAFF.

V gene TRBV19 combines with J gene TRBJ2-3, with D possibly being TRBD1 (10 bases). CDR3 length: 21 residues. With 3 bases removed from V and 0 bases from J, the gap between germline ends came to 28 bases. Per germline, CDR1 LNHDA and CDR2 SQIVND (reference sequence). CDR3 loop: CASSMVGGQGLAGSSTDTQYF. Written as DNA, the CDR3 is TGTGCCAGTAGTATGGTAGGGGGACAGGGGCTAGCGGGGTCTAGCACAGATACGCAGTATTTT. Looking up the rest from reference TRBV19 and TRBJ2-3 gives the full variable domain: DGGITQSPKYLFRKEGQNVTLSCEQNLNHDAMYWYRQDPGQGLRLIYYSQIVNDFQKGDIAEGYSVSREKKESFPLTVTSAQKNPTAFYLCASSMVGGQGLAGSSTDTQYFGPGTRLTVL.

This chain uses TRBV27 with TRBJ1-1; D is perhaps TRBD1 (5 bases). The V gene's germline CDR1 is MNHEY and CDR2 SMNVEV (reference sequence). The CDR3 consists of 15 residues. Trimming cost V 4 bases and J 0 bases, with 12 bases left between them. The CDR3, as DNA: TGTGCCAGCAGTTCCGGGGGGGGAGTGAACACTGAAGCTTTCTTT. Protein: CASSSGGGVNTEAFF.

The chain has TRBV21-1 and TRBJ1-6; the table calls TRBD1, which could not be checked here. TRBV21-1 is given as a pseudogene. This CDR3 contains 14 residues. The CDR3 bases are TGTGCCAGCATAAAGCCTCTCAGGAATTCACCCCTCCACTTT. Translating it yields CASIKPLRNSPLHF.

Concerning this clone itself: The junction does not match germline at one end; this may be a read error. The chain links TRBV5-4 to TRBJ1-2, with D hard to call. CDR1 and CDR2 (germline): SGHNT, YYREEE (reference sequence). The CDR3 runs to 14 residues. CDR3 sequence (DNA): TGTGCCAGCAGCTTGGACCCGGGAAACTACGGCTACACCTTC. Protein: CASSLDPGNYGYTF.

This clone was seen only a few times. The chain links TRBV7-9 to TRBJ2-7, with TRBD1 identical over 7 bases. Per the germline V gene, CDR1 is SEHNR and CDR2 is FQNEAQ (reference sequence). Trimming at V came to 3 bases and at J to 0 bases, leaving 5 bases not matched to a gene. This CDR3 has 15 amino acids. This chain's CDR3 is CASSFEGAYSYEQYF. CDR3 DNA: TGTGCCAGCAGCTTTGAGGGGGCATACTCCTACGAGCAGTACTTC. The entire variable domain, with the rest obtained from reference TRBV7-9 and TRBJ2-7, is as follows: DTGVSQNPRHKITKRGQNVTFRCDPISEHNRLYWYRQTLGQGPEFLTYFQNEAQLEKSRLLSDRFSAERPKGSFSTLEIQRTEQGDSAMYLCASSFEGAYSYEQYFGPGTRLTVT.